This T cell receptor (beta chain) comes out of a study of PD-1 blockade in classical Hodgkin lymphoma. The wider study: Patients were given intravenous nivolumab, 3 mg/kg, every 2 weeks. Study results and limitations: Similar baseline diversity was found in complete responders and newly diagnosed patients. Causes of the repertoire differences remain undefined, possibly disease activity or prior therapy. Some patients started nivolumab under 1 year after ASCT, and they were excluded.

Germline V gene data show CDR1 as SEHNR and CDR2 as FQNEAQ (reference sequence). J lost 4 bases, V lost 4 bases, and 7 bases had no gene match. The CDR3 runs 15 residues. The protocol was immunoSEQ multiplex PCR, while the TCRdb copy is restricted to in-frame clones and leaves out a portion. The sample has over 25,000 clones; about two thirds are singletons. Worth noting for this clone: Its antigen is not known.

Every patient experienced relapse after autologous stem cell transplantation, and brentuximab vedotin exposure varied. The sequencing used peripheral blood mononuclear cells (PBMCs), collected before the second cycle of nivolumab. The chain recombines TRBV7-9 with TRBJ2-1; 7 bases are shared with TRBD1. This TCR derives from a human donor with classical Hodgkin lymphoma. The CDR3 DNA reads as TGTGCCAGCAGCTCTCGAGGGACAGCGTACAATGAGCAGTTCTTC. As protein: CASSSRGTAYNEQFF.